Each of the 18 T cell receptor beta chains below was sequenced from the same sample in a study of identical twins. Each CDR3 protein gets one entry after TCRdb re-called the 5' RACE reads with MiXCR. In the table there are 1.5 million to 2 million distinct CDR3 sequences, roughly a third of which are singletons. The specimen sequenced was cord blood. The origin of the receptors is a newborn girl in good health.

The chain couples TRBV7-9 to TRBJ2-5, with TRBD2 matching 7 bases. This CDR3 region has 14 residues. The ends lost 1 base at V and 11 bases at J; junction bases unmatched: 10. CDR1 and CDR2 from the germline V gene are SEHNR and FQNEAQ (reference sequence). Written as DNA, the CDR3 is TGTGCCAGCAGCTTAGGACAGCGGGGCAATGAGCAGTACTTC. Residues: CASSLGQRGNEQYF.

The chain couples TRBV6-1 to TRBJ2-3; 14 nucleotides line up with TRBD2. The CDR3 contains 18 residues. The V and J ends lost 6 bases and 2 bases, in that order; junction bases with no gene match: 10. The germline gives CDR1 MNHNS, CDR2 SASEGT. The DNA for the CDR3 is TGTGCCAGCAGCCTAAGACTAGCGGGGGGGCCTCTCACAGATACGCAGTATTTT. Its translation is CASSLRLAGGPLTDTQYF.

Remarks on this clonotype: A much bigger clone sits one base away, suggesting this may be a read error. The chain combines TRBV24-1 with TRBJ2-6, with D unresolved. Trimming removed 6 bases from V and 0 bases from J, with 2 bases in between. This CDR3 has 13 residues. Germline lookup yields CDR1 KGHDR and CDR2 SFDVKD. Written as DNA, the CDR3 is TGTGCCACCAGTCCCTCTGGGGCCAACGTCCTGACTTTC. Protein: CATSPSGANVLTF.

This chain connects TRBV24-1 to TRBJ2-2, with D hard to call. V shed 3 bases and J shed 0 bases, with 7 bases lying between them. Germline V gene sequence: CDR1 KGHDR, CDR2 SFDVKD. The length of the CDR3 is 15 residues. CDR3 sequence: CATSDKAANTGELFF. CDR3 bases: TGTGCCACCAGTGATAAGGCGGCGAACACCGGGGAGCTGTTTTTT.

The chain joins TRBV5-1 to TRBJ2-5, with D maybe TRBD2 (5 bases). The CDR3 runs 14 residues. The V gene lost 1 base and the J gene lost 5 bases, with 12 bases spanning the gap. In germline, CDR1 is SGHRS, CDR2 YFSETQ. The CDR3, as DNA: TGCGCCAGCAGCTTGAGCAAAGCGGTGGAGACCCAGTACTTC. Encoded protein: CASSLSKAVETQYF.

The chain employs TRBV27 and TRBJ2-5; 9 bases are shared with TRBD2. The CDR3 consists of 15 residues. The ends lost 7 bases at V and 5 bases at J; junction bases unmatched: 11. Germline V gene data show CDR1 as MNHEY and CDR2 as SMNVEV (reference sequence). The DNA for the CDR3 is TGTGCCAGCACCGAGTGGCGGGGGGGCCGGGAGACCCAGTACTTC. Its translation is CASTEWRGGRETQYF.

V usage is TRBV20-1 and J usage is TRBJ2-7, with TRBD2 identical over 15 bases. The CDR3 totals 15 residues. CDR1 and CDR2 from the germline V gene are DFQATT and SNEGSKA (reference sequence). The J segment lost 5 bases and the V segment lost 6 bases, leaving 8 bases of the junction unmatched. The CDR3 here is CSAGTSGRSRNEQYF. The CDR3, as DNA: TGCAGTGCAGGGACTAGCGGGAGGTCAAGGAACGAGCAGTACTTC.

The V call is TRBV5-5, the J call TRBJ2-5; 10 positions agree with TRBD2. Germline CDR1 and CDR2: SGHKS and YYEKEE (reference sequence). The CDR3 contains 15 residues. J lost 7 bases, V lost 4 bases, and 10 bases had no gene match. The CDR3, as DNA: TGTGCCAGCAGCCAACAGACTAGCGGGTGTGTGACCCAGTACTTC. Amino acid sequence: CASSQQTSGCVTQYF.

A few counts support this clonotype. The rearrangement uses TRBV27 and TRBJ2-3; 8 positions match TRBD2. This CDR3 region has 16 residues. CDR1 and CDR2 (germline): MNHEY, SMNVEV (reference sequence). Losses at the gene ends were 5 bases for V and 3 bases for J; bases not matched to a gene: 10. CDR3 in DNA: TGTGCCAGCAGTGGCGATAATGGCGGGAGGACAGATACGCAGTATTTT. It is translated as CASSGDNGGRTDTQYF.

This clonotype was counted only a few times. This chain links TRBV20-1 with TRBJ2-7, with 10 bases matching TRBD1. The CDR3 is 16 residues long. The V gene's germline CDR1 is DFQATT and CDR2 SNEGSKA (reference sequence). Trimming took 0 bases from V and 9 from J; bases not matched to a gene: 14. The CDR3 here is CSARDGWTGGILGQYF. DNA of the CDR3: TGCAGTGCTAGAGATGGGTGGACAGGGGGTATCCTAGGGCAGTACTTC.

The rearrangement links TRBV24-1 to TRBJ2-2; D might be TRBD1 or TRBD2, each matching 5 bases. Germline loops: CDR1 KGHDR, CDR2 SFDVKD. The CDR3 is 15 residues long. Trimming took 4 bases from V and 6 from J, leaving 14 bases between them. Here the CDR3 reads CATSDTGTSPGELFF. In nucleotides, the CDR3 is TGTGCCACCAGTGACACCGGGACGTCACCCGGGGAGCTGTTTTTT.

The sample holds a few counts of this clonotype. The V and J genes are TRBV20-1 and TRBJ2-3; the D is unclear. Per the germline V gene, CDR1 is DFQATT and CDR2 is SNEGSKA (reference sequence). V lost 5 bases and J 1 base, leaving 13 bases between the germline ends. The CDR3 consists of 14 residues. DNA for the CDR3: TGCAGTGCTCCCCTCGCGGCCCGCACAGATACGCAGTATTTT. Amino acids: CSAPLAARTDTQYF.

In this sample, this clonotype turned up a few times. The CDR3 DNA reads TGTGCCAGCAGCACCCGGACTAGCTTCAGCTCCTACGAGCAGTACTTC. Amino acids: CASSTRTSFSSYEQYF. This chain links TRBV11-2 with TRBJ2-7; 8 bases line up with TRBD2. The J segment lost 0 bases and the V segment lost 5 bases, leaving 9 bases of the junction unmatched. From germline, CDR1 is SGHAT and CDR2 FQNNGV. CDR3 length: 16 amino acids.

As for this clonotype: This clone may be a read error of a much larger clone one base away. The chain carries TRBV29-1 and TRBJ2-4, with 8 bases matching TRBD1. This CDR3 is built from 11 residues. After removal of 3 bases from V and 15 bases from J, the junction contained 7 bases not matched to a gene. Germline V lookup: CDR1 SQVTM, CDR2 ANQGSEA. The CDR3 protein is CSVDQGQERYF. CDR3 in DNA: TGCAGCGTTGATCAGGGACAGGAGCGGTACTTC.

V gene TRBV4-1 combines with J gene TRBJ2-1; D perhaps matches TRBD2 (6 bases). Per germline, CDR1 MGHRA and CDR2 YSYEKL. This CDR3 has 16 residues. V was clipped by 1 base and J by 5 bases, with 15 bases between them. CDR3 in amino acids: CASSQGRVSSDNEQFF. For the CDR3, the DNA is TGCGCCAGCAGCCAAGGGCGGGTCTCTAGCGACAATGAGCAGTTCTTC.

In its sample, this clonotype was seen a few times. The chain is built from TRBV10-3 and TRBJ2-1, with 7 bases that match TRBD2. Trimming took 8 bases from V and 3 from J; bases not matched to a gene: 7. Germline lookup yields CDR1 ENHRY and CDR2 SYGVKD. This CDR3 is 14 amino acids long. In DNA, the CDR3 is TGTGCCATCGGGGGGGGAGGAGGCTACAATGAGCAGTTCTTC. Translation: CAIGGGGGYNEQFF.

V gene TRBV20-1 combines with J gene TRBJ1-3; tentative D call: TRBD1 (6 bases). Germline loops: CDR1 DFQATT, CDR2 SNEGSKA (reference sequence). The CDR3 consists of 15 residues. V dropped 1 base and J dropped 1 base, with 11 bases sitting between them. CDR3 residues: CSARGDTGSGNTIYF. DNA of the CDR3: TGCAGTGCTAGAGGGGACACAGGGTCTGGAAACACCATATATTTT.

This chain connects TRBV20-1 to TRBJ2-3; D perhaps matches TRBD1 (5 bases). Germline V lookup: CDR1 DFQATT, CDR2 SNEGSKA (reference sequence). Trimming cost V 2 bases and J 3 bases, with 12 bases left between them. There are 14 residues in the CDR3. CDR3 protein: CSARKGVRTDTQYF. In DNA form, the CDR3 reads TGCAGTGCTAGAAAAGGGGTTAGGACAGATACGCAGTATTTT.